This T cell receptor beta chain was captured in a study of OX40 agonist ivuxolimab in advanced cancers. Study results and limitations: CD8+ T cells averaged more expanded clones than CD4+.

Per germline, CDR1 SEHNR and CDR2 FQNEAQ (reference sequence). The CDR3 spans 14 residues. V lost 1 base, J lost 4 bases, and 10 bases lay in between. Assay: immunoSEQ multiplex PCR; the TCRdb copy retains only in-frame clones and omits some. The repertoire holds some 80,000 clones, with around 80% as singletons. On this clone itself: As yet, its antigen is unknown.

This sequence was found in an adult with an advanced solid tumor such as melanoma, head and neck, liver or kidney cancer. Sequences were derived from CD4+ or CD8+ T cells sorted from blood, sampled in a trial of the OX40 agonist ivuxolimab. The gene calls are TRBV7-9 and TRBJ1-2, with D tentatively TRBD1 (5 bases). The CDR3 loop is CASSLVRATYGYTF. The CDR3 region has the DNA TGTGCCAGCAGCTTAGTCAGGGCGACCTATGGCTACACCTTC.